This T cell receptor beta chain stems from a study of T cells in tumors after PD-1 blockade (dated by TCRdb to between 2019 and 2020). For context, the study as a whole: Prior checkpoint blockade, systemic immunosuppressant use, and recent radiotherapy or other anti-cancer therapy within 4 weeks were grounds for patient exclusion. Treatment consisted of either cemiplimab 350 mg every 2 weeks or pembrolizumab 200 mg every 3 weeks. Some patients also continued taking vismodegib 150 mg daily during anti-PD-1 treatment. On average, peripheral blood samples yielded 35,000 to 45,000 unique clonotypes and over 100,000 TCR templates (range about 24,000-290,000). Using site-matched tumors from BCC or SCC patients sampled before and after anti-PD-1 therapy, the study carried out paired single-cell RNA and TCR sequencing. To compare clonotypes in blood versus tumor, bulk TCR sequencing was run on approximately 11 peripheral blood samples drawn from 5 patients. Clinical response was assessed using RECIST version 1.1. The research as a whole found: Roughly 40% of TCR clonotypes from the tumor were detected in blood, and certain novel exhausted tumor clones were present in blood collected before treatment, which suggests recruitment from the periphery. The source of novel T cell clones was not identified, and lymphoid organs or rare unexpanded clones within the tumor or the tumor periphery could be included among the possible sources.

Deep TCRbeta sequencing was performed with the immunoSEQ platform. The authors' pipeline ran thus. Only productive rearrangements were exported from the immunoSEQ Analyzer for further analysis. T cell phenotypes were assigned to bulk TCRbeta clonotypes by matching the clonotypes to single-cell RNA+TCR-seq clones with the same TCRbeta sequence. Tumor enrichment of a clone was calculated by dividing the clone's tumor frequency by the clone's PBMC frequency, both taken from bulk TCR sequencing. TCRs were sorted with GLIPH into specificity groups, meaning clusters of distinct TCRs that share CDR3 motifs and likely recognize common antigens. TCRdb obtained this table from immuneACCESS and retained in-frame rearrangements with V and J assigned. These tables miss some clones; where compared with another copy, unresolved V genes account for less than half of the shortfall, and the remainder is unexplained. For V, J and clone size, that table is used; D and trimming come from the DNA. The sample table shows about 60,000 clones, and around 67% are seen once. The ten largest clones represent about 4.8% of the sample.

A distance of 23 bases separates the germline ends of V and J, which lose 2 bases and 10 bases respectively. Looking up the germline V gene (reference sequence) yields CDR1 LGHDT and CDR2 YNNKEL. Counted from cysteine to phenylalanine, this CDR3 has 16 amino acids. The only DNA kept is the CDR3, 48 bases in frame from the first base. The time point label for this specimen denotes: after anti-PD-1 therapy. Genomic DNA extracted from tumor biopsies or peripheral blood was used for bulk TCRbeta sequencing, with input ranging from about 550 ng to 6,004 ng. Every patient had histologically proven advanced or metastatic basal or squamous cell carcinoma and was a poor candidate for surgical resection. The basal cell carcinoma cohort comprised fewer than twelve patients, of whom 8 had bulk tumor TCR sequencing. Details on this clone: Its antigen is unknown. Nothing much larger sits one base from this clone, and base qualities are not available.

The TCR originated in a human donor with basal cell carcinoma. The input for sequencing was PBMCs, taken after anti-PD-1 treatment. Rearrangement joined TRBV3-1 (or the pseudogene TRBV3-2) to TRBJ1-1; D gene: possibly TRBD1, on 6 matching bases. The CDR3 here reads CASSQLRGGIHAGAFF. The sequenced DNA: TGTGCCAGCAGCCAATTAAGAGGGGGAATTCACGCTGGAGCTTTCTTT.